The 5 T cell receptor beta chains in this list originate from one sample, sequenced in a study of Graves' ophthalmopathy and Graves' hyperthyroidism. The authors amplified TCR beta CDR3 regions, and they did so from RNA transcripts for repertoire sequencing. The first-round RT-PCR employed HTBI primers together with the Qiagen OneStep RT-PCR kit. A multiplex PCR was then performed as the second round. MiXCR, run by TCRdb on the multiplex PCR reads, gives a single entry per CDR3 protein. The sample lists 650,000 to 900,000 distinct CDR3 sequences; 40% were seen once. Sequenced material: peripheral blood. The receptor source for this set is an adult man with Graves' ophthalmopathy.

This clonotype has a count of ten or more. This rearrangement joins TRBV29-1 to TRBJ2-7; 12 bases fit TRBD1. The V segment lost 3 bases and the J segment 6 bases; nucleotides outside the gene matches: 12. This CDR3 contains 16 residues. The germline gives CDR1 SQVTM, CDR2 ANQGSEA. The CDR3 protein is CSVEDTGTGGYPEQYF. DNA of the CDR3: TGCAGCGTTGAGGATACCGGGACAGGGGGCTACCCCGAGCAGTACTTC.

The chain links TRBV20-1 to TRBJ1-5, with 11 bases matching TRBD1. Germline V CDR1 and CDR2: DFQATT, SNEGSKA (reference sequence). The CDR3 loop spans 16 amino acids. The V and J ends lost 3 bases and 6 bases, in that order; junction bases with no gene match: 10. CDR3 residues: CSASSLLGTGGQPQHF. The CDR3, as DNA: TGCAGTGCTAGTTCGTTATTGGGGACAGGGGGTCAGCCCCAGCATTTT.

This clonotype was seen at least ten times. The chain has TRBV10-3 and TRBJ2-7; the D is unclear. Germline CDR1 and CDR2: ENHRY and SYGVKD. The CDR3 is made up of 12 amino acids. V was cut by 6 bases and J by 4 bases, with 10 bases left in between. CDR3 DNA: TGTGCCATCAGCCTCGATACTTACGAGCAGTACTTC. This gives the protein CAISLDTYEQYF.

The sample holds one count of this clonotype. A much more abundant neighbour one base away suggests this may be a read error. V and J are TRBV9 and TRBJ2-7; D ambiguous. CDR3 length: 13 residues. Germline CDR1 reads SGDLS; CDR2 reads YYNGEE. CDR3 region: CASNVGPVHEQYF. CDR3 sequence (DNA): TGTGCCAGCAACGTAGGACCGGTCCACGAGCAGTACTTC.

This clonotype was counted a few times. The V gene is TRBV20-1, the J gene TRBJ1-6, with no clear D. CDR3 length: 14 amino acids. The germline gives CDR1 DFQATT, CDR2 SNEGSKA (reference sequence). V was trimmed by 3 bases and J by 7 bases, leaving 13 bases between them. The CDR3 is CSARSSGSNSPLHF. CDR3 DNA: TGCAGTGCTAGGAGTAGCGGATCCAATTCACCCCTCCACTTT.